This TCR beta chain was documented in a study of control samples from healthy donors and cancer patients. TCRdb keeps only in-frame clones here, not all; method: immunoSEQ multiplex PCR. The table shows about 12,000 clones, with 85% to 95% occurring only once. The CDR3 totals 14 residues. Germline V gene lookup returns CDR1 SGHTA and CDR2 FQGTGA. Trimming took off 4 bases at V and 3 bases at J, with 12 bases between the two ends. This chain uses TRBV7-3 with TRBJ1-1; D is ambiguous. The sample taken for sequencing was PBMCs. This TCR came from a man older than 75 with lung cancer. The CDR3 is CASSSRGLDTEAFF. The CDR3 bases are TGTGCCAGCAGCTCCCGTGGTTTGGACACTGAAGCTTTCTTT.